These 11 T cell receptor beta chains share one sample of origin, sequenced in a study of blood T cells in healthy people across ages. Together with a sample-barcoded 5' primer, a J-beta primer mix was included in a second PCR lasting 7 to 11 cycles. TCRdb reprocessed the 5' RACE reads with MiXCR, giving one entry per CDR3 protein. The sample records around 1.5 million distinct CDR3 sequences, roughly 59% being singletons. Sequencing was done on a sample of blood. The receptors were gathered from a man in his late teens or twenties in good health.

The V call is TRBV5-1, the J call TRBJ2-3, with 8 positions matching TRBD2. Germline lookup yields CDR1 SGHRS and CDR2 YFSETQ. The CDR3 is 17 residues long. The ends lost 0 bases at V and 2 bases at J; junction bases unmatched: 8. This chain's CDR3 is CASSLAPSGRPTDTQYF. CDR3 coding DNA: TGCGCCAGCAGCTTGGCCCCCAGCGGGAGACCCACAGATACGCAGTATTTT.

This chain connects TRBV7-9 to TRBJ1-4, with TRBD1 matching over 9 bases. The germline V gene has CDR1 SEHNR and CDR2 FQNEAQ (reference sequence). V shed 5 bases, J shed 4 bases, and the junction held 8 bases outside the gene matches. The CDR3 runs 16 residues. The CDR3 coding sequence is TGTGCCAGCAGCATTACAGGGGGCCGGGGTAATGAAAAACTGTTTTTT. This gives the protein CASSITGGRGNEKLFF.

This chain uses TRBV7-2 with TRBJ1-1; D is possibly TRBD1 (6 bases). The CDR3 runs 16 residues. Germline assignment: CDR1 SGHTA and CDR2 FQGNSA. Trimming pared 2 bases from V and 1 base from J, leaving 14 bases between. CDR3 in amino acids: CASSLWPRQANTEAFF. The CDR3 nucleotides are TGTGCCAGCAGCTTATGGCCGAGACAGGCGAACACTGAAGCTTTCTTT. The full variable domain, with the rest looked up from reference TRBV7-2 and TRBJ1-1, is GAGVSQSPSNKVTEKGKDVELRCDPISGHTALYWYRQSLGQGLEFLIYFQGNSAPDKSGLPSDRFSAERTGGSVSTLTIQRTQQEDSAVYLCASSLWPRQANTEAFFGQGTRLTVV.

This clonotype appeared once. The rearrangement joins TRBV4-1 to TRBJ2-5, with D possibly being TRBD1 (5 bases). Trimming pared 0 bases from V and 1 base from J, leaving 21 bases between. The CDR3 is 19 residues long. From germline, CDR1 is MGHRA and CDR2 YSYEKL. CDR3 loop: CASSQDSHAGQVSQETQYF. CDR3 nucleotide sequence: TGCGCCAGCAGCCAAGATTCACACGCTGGACAAGTATCCCAAGAGACCCAGTACTTC.

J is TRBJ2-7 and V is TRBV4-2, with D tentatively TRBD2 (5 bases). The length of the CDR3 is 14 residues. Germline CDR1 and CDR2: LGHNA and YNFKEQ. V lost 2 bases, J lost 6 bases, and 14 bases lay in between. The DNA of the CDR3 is TGTGCCAGCAGCCAATTATTGAGTGGGAGCGAGCAGTACTTC. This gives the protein CASSQLLSGSEQYF.

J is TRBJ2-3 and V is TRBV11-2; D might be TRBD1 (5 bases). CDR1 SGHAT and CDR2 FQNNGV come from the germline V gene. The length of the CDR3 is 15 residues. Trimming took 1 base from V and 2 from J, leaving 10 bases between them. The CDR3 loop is CASSLGTLYTDTQYF. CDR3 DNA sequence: TGTGCCAGCAGCTTAGGGACACTCTACACAGATACGCAGTATTTT.

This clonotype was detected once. The CDR3 loop reads CAIKASGTTDTQYF. CDR3 DNA sequence: TGTGCCATCAAGGCTAGCGGGACCACAGATACGCAGTATTTT. This chain joins TRBV10-3 and TRBJ2-3; 9 bases agree with TRBD2. The germline V gene encodes CDR1 ENHRY and CDR2 SYGVKD. The CDR3 sequence is 14 residues long. Losses at the gene ends were 7 bases for V and 2 bases for J; bases not matched to a gene: 4.

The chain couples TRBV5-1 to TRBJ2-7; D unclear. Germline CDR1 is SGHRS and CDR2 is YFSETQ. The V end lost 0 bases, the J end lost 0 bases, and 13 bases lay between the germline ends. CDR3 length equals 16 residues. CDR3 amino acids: CASSLDFSKSSYEQYF. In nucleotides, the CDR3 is TGCGCCAGCAGCTTGGATTTTTCGAAGAGCTCCTACGAGCAGTACTTC.

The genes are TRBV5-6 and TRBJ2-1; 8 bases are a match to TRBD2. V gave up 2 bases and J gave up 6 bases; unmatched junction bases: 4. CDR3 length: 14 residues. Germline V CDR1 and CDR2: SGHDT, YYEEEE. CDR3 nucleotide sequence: TGTGCCAGCAGCTTAAAAGCGGGAGTCAATGAGCAGTTCTTC. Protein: CASSLKAGVNEQFF.

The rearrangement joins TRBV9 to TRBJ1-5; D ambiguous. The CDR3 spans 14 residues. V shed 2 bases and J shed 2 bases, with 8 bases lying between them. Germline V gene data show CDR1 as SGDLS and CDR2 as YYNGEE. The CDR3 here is CASSVSGGNQPQHF. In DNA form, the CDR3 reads TGTGCCAGCAGCGTTTCCGGGGGCAATCAGCCCCAGCATTTT.

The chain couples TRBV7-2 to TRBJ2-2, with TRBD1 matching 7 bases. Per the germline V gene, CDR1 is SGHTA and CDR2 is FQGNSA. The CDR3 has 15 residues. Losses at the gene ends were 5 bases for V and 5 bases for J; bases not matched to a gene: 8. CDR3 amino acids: CASSPRDSLTGELFF. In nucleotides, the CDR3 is TGTGCCAGCAGCCCCCGGGACAGCCTAACCGGGGAGCTGTTTTTT.